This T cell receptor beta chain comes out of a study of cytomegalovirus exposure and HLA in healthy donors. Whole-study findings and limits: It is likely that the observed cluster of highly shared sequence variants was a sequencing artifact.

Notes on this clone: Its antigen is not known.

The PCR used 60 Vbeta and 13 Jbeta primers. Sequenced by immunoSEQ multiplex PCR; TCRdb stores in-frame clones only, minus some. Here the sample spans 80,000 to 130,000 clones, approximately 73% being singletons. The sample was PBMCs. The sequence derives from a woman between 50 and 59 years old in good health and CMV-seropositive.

The CDR3 is CASSGDSVQQYF. CDR3 DNA sequence: TGTGCCAGCAGCGGGGACAGCGTCCAGCAGTACTTC. The chain is built from TRBV7-9 and TRBJ2-7; 7 nucleotides line up with TRBD1. Germline CDR1 and CDR2: SEHNR and FQNEAQ (reference sequence). This CDR3 is built from 12 residues. After removal of 5 bases from V and 8 bases from J, the junction contained 6 bases not matched to a gene.